The 4 T cell receptor beta chains given below trace back to one sample, sequenced in a study of T cell responses to AZD1222 COVID-19 vaccine. Produced via immunoSEQ multiplex PCR; TCRdb's table is partial and in-frame only. The sample yields about 53,000 clones, less than 85% seen once. The material sequenced was peripheral blood, taken on day 0 of AZD1222 vaccination. The receptors were gathered from an adult in good health.

DNA for the CDR3: TGTGCCAGCAGTTCGGCCCTTCCCAATCAGCCCCAGCATTTT. It specifies CASSSALPNQPQHF. The chain combines TRBV28 with TRBJ1-5, with D hard to call. Between the trimmed V and J ends, which lost 4 bases and 3 bases, there was a span of 10 bases. This CDR3 region has 14 residues. From germline, CDR1 is MDHEN and CDR2 SYDVKM.

This chain links TRBV5-1 with TRBJ2-1, with D unclear. Per the germline V gene, CDR1 is SGHRS and CDR2 is YFSETQ. CDR3 length: 14 residues. V lost 4 bases and J 0 bases, leaving 8 bases between the germline ends. The CDR3 region is CASSLTSSYNEQFF. The CDR3 DNA reads TGCGCCAGCAGCCTCACGAGCTCCTACAATGAGCAGTTCTTC.

This rearrangement joins TRBV3-1 (or the pseudogene TRBV3-2) to TRBJ1-1; D gene unclear. V lost 0 bases to trimming and J lost 0 bases, with 5 bases between them. Germline lookup yields CDR1 LGHDT and CDR2 YNNKEL (reference sequence). This CDR3 is 14 amino acids long. CDR3 bases: TGTGCCAGCAGCCAAGATCCCATGAACACTGAAGCTTTCTTT. Translation gives CASSQDPMNTEAFF.

A single count supports this clone. The chain uses TRBV29-1 and TRBJ1-2, with D hard to call. Germline lookup yields CDR1 SQVTM and CDR2 ANQGSEA. V lost 6 bases to trimming and J lost 6 bases, with 20 bases between them. The CDR3 covers 14 residues. The CDR3 nucleotides are TGCAGCGTCGATCCTACAATCAGGATCGATGGCTACACCTTC. It yields the protein CSVDPTIRIDGYTF.